The sequence of this TCR beta chain was determined in a study of neurological immune-mediated disorders. Study observations and caveats: Healthy controls had more TCR clonal expansion than multiple sclerosis, which showed the least, whereas HTLV-1-associated myelopathy showed the most.

Documented time point: longitudinal time-point 2. Libraries used 2 million unsorted PBMCs kept frozen in RNAlater. Each TCR transcript was tagged with a 10-nucleotide random UMI during 5'RACE. Per sequencing run, 15-18 subjects together gave over 170 million TCR-beta sequences. TCRdb itself ran the 5' RACE reads through MiXCR, one entry per CDR3 protein. The top ten clones hold 12% of a sample with over 55,000 distinct CDR3 sequences, more than 8% of them seen once. Germline CDR1 reads SGHRS; CDR2 reads YFSETQ. This CDR3 is 15 amino acids long. Trimming took 2 bases from V and 3 from J, leaving 14 bases between them. This clonotype was recorded at least ten times. The antigen remains undetermined.

The receptor's source is a man younger than 45 in good health. The chain joins TRBV5-1 to TRBJ1-2; D unclear. The material sequenced was PBMCs. The DNA of the CDR3 is TGCGCCAGCAGCTTCGGCTCAAGGGAAGACTATGGCTACACCTTC. This gives the protein CASSFGSREDYGYTF.